The 4 T cell receptor beta chains in this list originate from one sample, sequenced in a study of beta chain features in type 1 diabetes. All of the isolated RNA was reverse transcribed, so expressed TCRB transcripts were sequenced. The protocol was immunoSEQ multiplex PCR, while the TCRdb copy is restricted to in-frame clones and leaves out a portion. In the table there are 860,000 or so clones, roughly a sixth of which are singletons. Source material: naive CD4+ T cells from blood. These receptors were obtained from a young woman in good health.

The chain carries TRBV6-6 and TRBJ2-3, with D hard to call. The CDR3 runs to 11 residues. Looked up from germline, CDR1 is MNHNY and CDR2 is SVGAGI (reference sequence). V dropped 8 bases and J dropped 5 bases, with 8 bases sitting between them. The DNA of the CDR3 is TGTGCCAGCCACAGAGGAGATACGCAGTATTTT. Translation: CASHRGDTQYF.

The chain uses TRBV27 and TRBJ2-7, with D perhaps assigned TRBD1 or TRBD2 (5 bases each). The CDR3 is 15 residues long. V was trimmed by 5 bases and J by 2 bases, leaving 16 bases between them. CDR1 and CDR2 from the germline V gene are MNHEY and SMNVEV (reference sequence). The CDR3 loop is CASSAPGTATYEQYF. In DNA, the CDR3 is TGTGCCAGCAGTGCCCCCGGGACGGCCACCTACGAGCAGTACTTC.

The chain carries TRBV6-6 and TRBJ1-5; no clear D. Trimming stripped 2 bases from V and 7 bases from J, with 9 bases between. The CDR3 length is 13 residues. Germline V gene lookup returns CDR1 MNHNY and CDR2 SVGAGI (reference sequence). CDR3 in amino acids: CASSYGRGQPQHF. In DNA form, the CDR3 reads TGTGCCAGCAGTTACGGGCGCGGGCAGCCCCAGCATTTT.

This clone has just a few counts. The rearrangement uses TRBV18 and TRBJ1-3, with D unresolved. Germline CDR1 reads KGHSH; CDR2 reads LQKENI. The CDR3 has 16 amino acids. Trimming stripped 2 bases from V and 0 bases from J, with 11 bases between. CDR3 loop: CASSPVTGNSGNTIYF. CDR3 coding DNA: TGTGCCAGCTCACCAGTTACCGGGAACTCTGGAAACACCATATATTTT.